The rows below give T cell receptor beta chains drawn from one sample of a study of PD-1 blockade in classical Hodgkin lymphoma. Some clones are missing from TCRdb's copy, which holds only in-frame ones; the method was immunoSEQ multiplex PCR. The sample carries 95,000 to 120,000 clones, 70% to 90% recorded once. The specimen comprised peripheral blood mononuclear cells (PBMCs), sampled before the second cycle of nivolumab. Receptor source: a human donor with classical Hodgkin lymphoma. Each CDR3 is given with its conserved first and last residue. A D gene is named only where the DNA matches it firmly. The size of a clone is reported for some rows only, either as once, few or many, or as a class for expanded clones.

>.|14|TRBJ1-3|TRBV19|.
CASSRGFSGNTIYF
TGTGCCAGTAGTCGTGGGTTCTCTGGAAACACCATATATTTT
>few|15|TRBJ1-1|TRBV7-2|.
CASSFPSRQNTEAFF
TGTGCCAGCAGCTTTCCCAGCCGGCAGAACACTGAAGCTTTCTTT
>once|14|TRBJ2-5|TRBV30|TRBD2
CAWSQGLAGETQYF
TGTGCCTGGAGTCAGGGACTAGCGGGAGAGACCCAGTACTTC
>once|15|TRBJ2-1|TRBV7-2|.
CASSLEGWAYNEQFF
TGTGCCAGCAGCTTGGAGGGATGGGCCTACAATGAGCAGTTCTTC
>.|16|TRBJ2-1|TRBV9|TRBD2
CASSVAATSGLNEQFF
TGTGCCAGCAGCGTAGCTGCGACTAGCGGCCTCAATGAGCAGTTCTTC
>.|14|TRBJ1-2|TRBV9|TRBD1
CASSLTGQRYGYTF
TGTGCCAGCAGCCTTACGGGACAGCGCTATGGCTACACCTTC
>.|14|TRBJ1-1|TRBV4-1|TRBD1
CASSHTGVNTEAFF
TGCGCCAGCAGCCATACAGGGGTGAACACTGAAGCTTTCTTT
>.|17|TRBJ1-1|TRBV19|TRBD1
CASSIGRQGARNTEAFF
TGTGCCAGTAGTATTGGGAGGCAGGGGGCGCGGAACACTGAAGCTTTCTTT
>.|15|TRBJ1-5|TRBV9|TRBD1
CASSPGGNSNQPQHF
TGTGCCAGCAGCCCAGGGGGGAATAGCAATCAGCCCCAGCATTTT
>once|12|TRBJ2-7|TRBV7-9|.
CASSLADYEQYF
TGTGCCAGCAGCTTAGCCGATTACGAGCAGTACTTC
>.|15|TRBJ1-4|TRBV7-9|.
CASSRPVSTNEKLFF
TGTGCCAGCAGCCGCCCAGTGTCAACTAATGAAAAACTGTTTTTT
>.|19|TRBJ2-1|TRBV7-6|TRBD2
CASSLVSSSAGAYYNEQFF
TGTGCCAGCAGCTTAGTATCGAGTTCTGCGGGAGCGTACTACAATGAGCAGTTCTTC
>.|16|TRBJ2-2|TRBV5-6|TRBD2
CASSLVPGGSAGELFF
TGTGCCAGCAGCTTGGTTCCGGGAGGATCGGCCGGGGAGCTGTTTTTT
>.|16|TRBJ2-1|TRBV25-1|.
CASSDEGVRLYNEQFF
TGTGCCAGCAGTGATGAGGGGGTACGGCTATACAATGAGCAGTTCTTC
>.|13|TRBJ2-7|TRBV30|.
CAWSTRGADEQYF
TGTGCCTGGAGCACCAGGGGCGCGGACGAGCAGTACTTC
>once|13|TRBJ2-1|TRBV19|TRBD1
CASSHGQGGEQFF
TGTGCCAGTAGTCATGGACAGGGGGGTGAGCAGTTCTTC
>.|16|TRBJ2-2|TRBV4-2|.
CASSQWTHTNTGELFF
TGTGCCAGCAGCCAATGGACTCATACGAACACCGGGGAGCTGTTTTTT
>.|17|TRBJ1-5|TRBV27|.
CASSPFSGRYSNQPQHF
TGTGCCAGCAGTCCATTCTCGGGACGGTATAGCAATCAGCCCCAGCATTTT
>.|15|TRBJ1-2|TRBV25-1|.
CASSEWGRGDWGYTF
TGTGCCAGCAGTGAATGGGGGAGGGGAGACTGGGGCTACACCTTC
>few|14|TRBJ1-4|TRBV6-5|TRBD1
CASSRTGLNEKLFF
TGTGCCAGCAGTCGGACAGGGCTAAATGAAAAACTGTTTTTT
>once|16|TRBJ2-7|TRBV6-1|TRBD1
CASSETARQGIYEQYF
TGTGCCAGCAGTGAAACCGCTCGACAGGGGATCTACGAGCAGTACTTC
>.|16|TRBJ2-1|TRBV27|TRBD2
CASSPRAGASYNEQFF
TGTGCCAGCAGTCCTCGGGCGGGAGCCTCCTACAATGAGCAGTTCTTC
>once|18|TRBJ2-3|TRBV18|.
CASSPRIGSGGDTDTQYF
TGTGCCAGCTCACCACGAATCGGTTCGGGCGGGGATACAGATACGCAGTATTTT
>.|16|TRBJ1-1|TRBV5-1|.
CASSLGGGPRNTEAFF
TGCGCCAGCAGCTTGGGCGGAGGTCCCCGGAACACTGAAGCTTTCTTT
>.|18|TRBJ2-7|TRBV19|TRBD2
CATSKAGAKGWGSYEQYF
TGTGCCACCTCGAAGGCGGGAGCGAAAGGGTGGGGGTCCTACGAGCAGTACTTC
>.|14|TRBJ1-1|TRBV18|.
CASSPAGVGTEAFF
TGTGCCAGCTCACCGGCGGGGGTCGGGACTGAAGCTTTCTTT
>.|14|TRBJ1-1|TRBV4-2|.
CASSQGTMNTEAFF
TGTGCCAGCAGCCAGGGGACTATGAACACTGAAGCTTTCTTT
>once|16|TRBJ1-2|TRBV6-6|.
CASSALRHDLMGGYTF
TGTGCCAGCAGCGCCCTCCGGCACGACCTCATGGGCGGCTACACCTTC
>.|13|TRBJ1-4|TRBV5-1|TRBD1
CASSLGGNEKLFF
TGCGCCAGCAGCTTAGGGGGCAATGAAAAACTGTTTTTT
>.|13|TRBJ1-4|TRBV27|.
CASSYHENEKLFF
TGTGCCAGCAGTTACCACGAGAATGAAAAACTGTTTTTT
>.|15|TRBJ2-5|TRBV6-1|.
CASSQTGSAAGTQYF
TGTGCCAGCAGCCAAACAGGGTCCGCCGCGGGGACCCAGTACTTC
>.|15|TRBJ2-3|TRBV18|.
CASSPTLSSTDTQYF
TGTGCCAGCTCACCAACACTCTCTAGCACAGATACGCAGTATTTT
>few|14|TRBJ2-7|TRBV4-1|.
CASSQVLSDYEQYF
TGCGCCAGCAGCCAAGTACTTAGTGACTACGAGCAGTACTTC
>.|14|TRBJ2-7|TRBV6-1|TRBD1
CASRGTGVSYEQYF
TGTGCCAGCAGGGGGACAGGGGTCTCCTACGAGCAGTACTTC
>once|16|TRBJ1-3|TRBV7-6|.
CASSPRYGGTGNTIYF
TGTGCCAGCAGCCCCCGGTACGGGGGAACTGGAAACACCATATATTTT
>.|16|TRBJ2-1|TRBV27|TRBD2
CASSLSSGVAYNEQFF
TGTGCCAGCAGTTTAAGTAGCGGGGTTGCCTACAATGAGCAGTTCTTC
>.|14|TRBJ2-1|TRBV19|TRBD2
CASHSGSLYNEQFF
TGTGCCAGTCATAGCGGGAGCCTCTACAATGAGCAGTTCTTC
>few|14|TRBJ1-2|TRBV5-4|.
CASSFKGTRHGYTF
TGTGCCAGCAGCTTCAAAGGAACCCGACATGGCTACACCTTC
>.|11|TRBJ2-7|TRBV20-1|.
CSVSRSYEQYF
TGCAGTGTTAGCCGCTCCTACGAGCAGTACTTC
>.|16|TRBJ2-3|TRBV7-9|.
CASSLLDLVSTDTQYF
TGTGCCAGCAGCTTACTTGACTTGGTGAGCACAGATACGCAGTATTTT
>.|15|TRBJ1-3|TRBV7-9|.
CASSLVGISGNTIYF
TGTGCCAGCAGCTTAGTGGGGATCTCTGGAAACACCATATATTTT
>.|15|TRBJ2-5|TRBV5-1|TRBD1
CASSLAVGTEETQYF
TGCGCCAGCAGCTTGGCTGTTGGGACAGAAGAGACCCAGTACTTC
>.|14|TRBJ1-4|TRBV7-2|.
CASRQTHTNEKLFF
TGTGCCAGCAGACAGACGCATACTAATGAAAAACTGTTTTTT
>.|15|TRBJ1-5|TRBV19|.
CASFPGPYSNQPQHF
TGTGCCAGTTTCCCGGGCCCCTATAGCAATCAGCCCCAGCATTTT
>.|14|TRBJ1-3|TRBV10-3|.
CAISEQGSGNTIYF
TGTGCCATCAGCGAACAGGGATCCGGAAACACCATATATTTT
>.|17|TRBJ2-5|TRBV27|.
CASRTMVGGRYQETQYF
TGTGCCAGCAGAACTATGGTCGGGGGCCGGTACCAAGAGACCCAGTACTTC
>.|16|TRBJ2-6|TRBV29-1|.
CSVGDPRGTGANVLTF
TGCAGCGTCGGCGACCCACGGGGCACTGGGGCCAACGTCCTGACTTTC
>.|14|TRBJ2-2|TRBV30|.
CAWQGGLNTGELFF
TGTGCCTGGCAGGGGGGATTGAACACCGGGGAGCTGTTTTTT
>.|16|TRBJ1-4|TRBV5-1|TRBD1
CASSLAGRGGNEKLFF
TGCGCCAGCAGCTTGGCCGGAAGAGGGGGCAATGAAAAACTGTTTTTT
>.|13|TRBJ1-2|TRBV14|.
CASSRQTDYGYTF
TGTGCCAGCAGCCGACAGACCGACTATGGCTACACCTTC
>.|17|TRBJ2-1|TRBV9|TRBD2
CASSAATGTSGRDEQFF
TGTGCCAGCAGCGCCGCAACCGGGACTAGCGGGAGGGATGAGCAGTTCTTC
>few|12|TRBJ1-1|TRBV5-6|.
CASSLLGIEAFF
TGTGCCAGCAGCTTGCTGGGGATAGAAGCTTTCTTT
>.|16|TRBJ2-4|TRBV27|TRBD2
CASSGLGGRFGNIQYF
TGTGCCAGCAGTGGGCTGGGCGGGAGGTTTGGAAACATTCAGTACTTC
>.|12|TRBJ1-1|TRBV2|.
CASRKDGVEAFF
TGTGCCAGCAGGAAGGACGGAGTTGAAGCTTTCTTT
>.|16|TRBJ2-1|TRBV9|TRBD2
CASSAGLAGGGNEQFF
TGTGCCAGCAGCGCCGGACTAGCGGGAGGGGGGAATGAGCAGTTCTTC